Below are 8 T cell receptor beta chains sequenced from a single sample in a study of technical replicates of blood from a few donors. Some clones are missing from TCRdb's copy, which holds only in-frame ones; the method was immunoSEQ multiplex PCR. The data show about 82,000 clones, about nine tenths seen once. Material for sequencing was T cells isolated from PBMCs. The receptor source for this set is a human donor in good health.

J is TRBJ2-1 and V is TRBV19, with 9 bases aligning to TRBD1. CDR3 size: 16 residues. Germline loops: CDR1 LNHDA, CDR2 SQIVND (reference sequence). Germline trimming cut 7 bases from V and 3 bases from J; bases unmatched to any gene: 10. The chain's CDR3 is CASTVQGAGYYNEQFF. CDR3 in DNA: TGTGCCAGTACCGTACAGGGGGCGGGCTACTACAATGAGCAGTTCTTC.

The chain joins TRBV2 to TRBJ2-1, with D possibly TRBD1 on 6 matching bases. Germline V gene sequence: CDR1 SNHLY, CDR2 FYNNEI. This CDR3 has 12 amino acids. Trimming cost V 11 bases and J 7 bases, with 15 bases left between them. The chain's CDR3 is CARADRTNEQFF. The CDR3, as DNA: TGTGCCCGTGCGGACAGAACGAATGAGCAGTTCTTC. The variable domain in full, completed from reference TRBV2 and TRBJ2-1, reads EPEVTQTPSHQVTQMGQEVILRCVPISNHLYFYWYRQILGQKVEFLVSFYNNEISEKSEIFDDQFSVERPDGSNFTLKIRSTKLEDSAMYFCARADRTNEQFFGPGTRLTVL.

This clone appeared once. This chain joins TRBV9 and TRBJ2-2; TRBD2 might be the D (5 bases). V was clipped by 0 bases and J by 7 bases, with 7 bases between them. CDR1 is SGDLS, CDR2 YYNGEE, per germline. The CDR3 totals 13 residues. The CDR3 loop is CASSVGRGGELFF. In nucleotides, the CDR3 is TGTGCCAGCAGCGTAGGTCGGGGCGGGGAGCTGTTTTTT.

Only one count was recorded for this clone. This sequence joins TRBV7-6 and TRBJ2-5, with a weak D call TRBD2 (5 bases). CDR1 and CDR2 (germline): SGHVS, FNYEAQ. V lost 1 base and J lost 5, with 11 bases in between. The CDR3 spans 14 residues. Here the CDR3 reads CASSLDVGGETQYF. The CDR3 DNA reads TGTGCCAGCAGCTTAGATGTTGGCGGGGAGACCCAGTACTTC. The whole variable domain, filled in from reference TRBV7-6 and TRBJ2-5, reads GAGVSQSPRYKVTKRGQDVALRCDPISGHVSLYWYRQALGQGPEFLTYFNYEAQQDKSGLPNDRFSAERPEGSISTLTIQRTEQRDSAMYRCASSLDVGGETQYFGPGTRLLVL.

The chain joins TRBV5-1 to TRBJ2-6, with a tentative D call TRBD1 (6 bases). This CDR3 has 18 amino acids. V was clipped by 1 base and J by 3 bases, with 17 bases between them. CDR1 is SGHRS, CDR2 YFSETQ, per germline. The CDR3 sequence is CASSLPKNRVGGANVLTF. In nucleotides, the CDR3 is TGCGCCAGCAGCTTGCCAAAAAACAGGGTCGGTGGGGCCAACGTCCTGACTTTC.

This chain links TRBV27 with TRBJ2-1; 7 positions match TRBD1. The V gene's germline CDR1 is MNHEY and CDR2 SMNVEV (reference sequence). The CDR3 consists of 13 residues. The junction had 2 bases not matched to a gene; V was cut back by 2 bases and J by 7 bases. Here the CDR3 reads CASSLGRGNEQFF. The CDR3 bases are TGTGCCAGCAGTTTAGGCAGGGGGAATGAGCAGTTCTTC.

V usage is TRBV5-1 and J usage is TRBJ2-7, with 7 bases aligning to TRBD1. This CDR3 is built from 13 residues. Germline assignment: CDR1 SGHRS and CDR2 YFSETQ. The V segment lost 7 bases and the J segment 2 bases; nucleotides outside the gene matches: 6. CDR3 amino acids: CASGTGTAYEQYF. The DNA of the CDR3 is TGCGCCAGCGGAACCGGGACAGCCTACGAGCAGTACTTC.

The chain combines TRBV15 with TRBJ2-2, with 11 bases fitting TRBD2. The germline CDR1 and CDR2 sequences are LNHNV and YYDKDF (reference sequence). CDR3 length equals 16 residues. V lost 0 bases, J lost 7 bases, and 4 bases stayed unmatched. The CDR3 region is CATSRDPTSGVGELFF. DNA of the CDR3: TGTGCCACCAGCAGAGATCCGACTAGCGGGGTCGGGGAGCTGTTTTTT.